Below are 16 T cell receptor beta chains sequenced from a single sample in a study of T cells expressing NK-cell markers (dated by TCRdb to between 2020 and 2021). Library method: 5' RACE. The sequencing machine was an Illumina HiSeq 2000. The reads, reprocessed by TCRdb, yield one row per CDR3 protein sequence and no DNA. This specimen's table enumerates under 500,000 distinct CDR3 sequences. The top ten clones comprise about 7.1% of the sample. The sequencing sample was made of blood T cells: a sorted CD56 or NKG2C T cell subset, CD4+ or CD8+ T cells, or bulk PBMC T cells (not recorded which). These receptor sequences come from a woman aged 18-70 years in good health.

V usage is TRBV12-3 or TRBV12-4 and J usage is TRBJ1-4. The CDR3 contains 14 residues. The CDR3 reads CASSLVAIGEKLFF.

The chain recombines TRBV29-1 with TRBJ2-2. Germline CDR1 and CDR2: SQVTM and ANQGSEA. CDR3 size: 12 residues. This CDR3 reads CSVETDAGELFF.

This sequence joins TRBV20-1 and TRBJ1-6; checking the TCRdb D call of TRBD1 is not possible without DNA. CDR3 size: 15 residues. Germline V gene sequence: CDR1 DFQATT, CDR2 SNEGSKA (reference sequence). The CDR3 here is CSVTTGYGDNSPLHF.

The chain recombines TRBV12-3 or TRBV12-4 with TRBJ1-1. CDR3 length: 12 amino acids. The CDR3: CASSRENTEAFF.

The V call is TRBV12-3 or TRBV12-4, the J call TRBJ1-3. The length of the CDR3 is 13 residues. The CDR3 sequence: CASSFNSGNTIYF.

This CDR3 reads CASSVLSGGGNTIYF. V and J are TRBV9 and TRBJ1-3; TCRdb returns TRBD1, unconfirmable since there is no DNA. CDR1 is SGDLS, CDR2 YYNGEE, per germline. This CDR3 contains 15 residues.

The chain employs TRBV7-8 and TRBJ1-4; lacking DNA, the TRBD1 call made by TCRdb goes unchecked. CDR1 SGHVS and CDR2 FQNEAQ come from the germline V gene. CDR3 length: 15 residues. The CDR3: CASSLPNDRNEKLFF. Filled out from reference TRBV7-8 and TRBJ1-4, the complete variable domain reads GAGVSQSPRYKVAKRGQDVALRCDPISGHVSLFWYQQALGQGPEFLTYFQNEAQLDKSGLPSDRFFAERPEGSVSTLKIQRTQQEDSAVYLCASSLPNDRNEKLFFGSGTQLSVL.

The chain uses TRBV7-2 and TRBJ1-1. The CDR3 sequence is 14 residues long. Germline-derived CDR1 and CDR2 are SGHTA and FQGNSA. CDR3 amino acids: CASSSRHLNTEAFF.

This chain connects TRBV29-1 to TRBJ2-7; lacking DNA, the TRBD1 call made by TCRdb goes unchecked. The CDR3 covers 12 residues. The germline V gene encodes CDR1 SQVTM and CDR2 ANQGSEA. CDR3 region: CSVPGGAYEQYF.

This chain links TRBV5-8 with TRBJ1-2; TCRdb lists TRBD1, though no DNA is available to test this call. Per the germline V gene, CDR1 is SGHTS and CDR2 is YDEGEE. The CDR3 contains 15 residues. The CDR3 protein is CASSLGQSFDLGYTF.

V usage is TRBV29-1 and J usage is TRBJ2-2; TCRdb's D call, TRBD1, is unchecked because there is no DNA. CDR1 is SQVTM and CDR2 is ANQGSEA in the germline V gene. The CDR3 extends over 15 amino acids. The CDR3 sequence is CSVRWTGGKNGELFF.

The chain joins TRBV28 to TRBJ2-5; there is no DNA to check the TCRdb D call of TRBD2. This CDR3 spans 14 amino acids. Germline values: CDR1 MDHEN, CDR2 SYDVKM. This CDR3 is CASRLTSPQETQYF.

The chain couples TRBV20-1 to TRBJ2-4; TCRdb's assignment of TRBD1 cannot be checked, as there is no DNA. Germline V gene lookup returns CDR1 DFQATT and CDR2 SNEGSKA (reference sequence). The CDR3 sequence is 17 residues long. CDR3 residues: CSARDPAGERAKNIQYF.

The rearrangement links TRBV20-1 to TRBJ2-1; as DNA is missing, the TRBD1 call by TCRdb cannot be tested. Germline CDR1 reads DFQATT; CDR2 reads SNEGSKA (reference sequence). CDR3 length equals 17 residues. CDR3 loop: CSARDWGGHSSYNEQFF.

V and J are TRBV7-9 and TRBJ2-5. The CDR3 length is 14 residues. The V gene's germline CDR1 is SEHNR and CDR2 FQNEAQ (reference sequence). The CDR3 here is CASSPVRQQETQYF. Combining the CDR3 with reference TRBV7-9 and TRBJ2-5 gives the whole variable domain DTGVSQNPRHKITKRGQNVTFRCDPISEHNRLYWYRQTLGQGPEFLTYFQNEAQLEKSRLLSDRFSAERPKGSFSTLEIQRTEQGDSAMYLCASSPVRQQETQYFGPGTRLLVL.

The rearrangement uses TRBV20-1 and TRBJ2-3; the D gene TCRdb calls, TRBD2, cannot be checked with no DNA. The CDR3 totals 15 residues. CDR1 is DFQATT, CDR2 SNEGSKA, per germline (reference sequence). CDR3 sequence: CSARSSGRALDTQYF.